This T cell receptor beta chain was sequenced during a study of control samples from healthy donors and cancer patients. The CDR3 is 14 residues long. From germline, CDR1 is SNHLY and CDR2 FYNNEI. Trimming pared 7 bases from V and 1 base from J, leaving 14 bases between. Sequencing was performed with immunoSEQ multiplex PCR; in TCRdb, only in-frame clones are kept and a portion is missing. Among 390,000 or so clones listed, approximately 90% were seen once. The sequenced sample was PBMCs. The sequence came from a man aged 40-49 years with head and neck cancer. This chain joins TRBV2 and TRBJ2-7; D might be TRBD1 (6 bases). The DNA of the CDR3 is TGTGCCAGCAAGCAGGACAGAGATTCCTACGAGCAGTACTTC. It codes for CASKQDRDSYEQYF.